This TCR beta chain comes out of a study of cytomegalovirus exposure and HLA in healthy donors. Germline V CDR1 and CDR2: MNHNY, SVGAGI (reference sequence). CDR3 length: 15 residues. With V trimmed by 6 bases and J by 3 bases, 8 bases remained unmatched. A multiplex PCR was run with 60 Vbeta primers and 13 Jbeta primers. Profiled with immunoSEQ multiplex PCR; TCRdb holds only in-frame clones, not every one. In all, the sample yields 87,000 or so clones. This clonotype originated in a man in his fifties or sixties in good health and CMV-seropositive. The source material was PBMCs. The gene calls are TRBV6-6 and TRBJ1-5; 7 bases match TRBD1. The CDR3 loop is CASRPQTGFNQPQHF. CDR3 in DNA: TGTGCCAGCAGACCACAGACAGGGTTCAATCAGCCCCAGCATTTT.